Given below is one TCR beta chain in context. The antigen remains undetermined. The record originates from a study of cytomegalovirus exposure and HLA in healthy donors. Germline CDR1 is MDHEN and CDR2 is SYDVKM. The CDR3 length is 14 residues. Trimming shortened V by 5 bases and J by 6 bases, and 13 bases separated the two germline ends. Vbeta (60) and Jbeta (13) primers were used in the PCR. TCRdb's copy holds only in-frame clones and misses some; the assay was immunoSEQ multiplex PCR. The table lists some 270,000 clones, about 90% of them singletons, with about 1.7% in the top ten. General study findings and limits: Several of the most significant clusters appeared, in a later analysis, to be linked to common viral pathogens. Roughly even sequencing depth across donors was the assumption behind the presence/absence analyses. Accurate HLA-A and HLA-B prediction from TCR beta sequences was reported for most subjects.

The genes are TRBV28 and TRBJ2-2; D perhaps matches TRBD2 (6 bases). Material: PBMCs. The clonotype was recovered from a girl aged 2-15 years in good health and CMV-seronegative. The CDR3 DNA follows: TGTGCCAGCAGTAACCTCCGACTAGCCGGGGAGCTGTTTTTT. The encoded protein is CASSNLRLAGELFF.